This TCR beta chain was recovered during a study of T cell responses to AZD1222 COVID-19 vaccine. Germline CDR1 reads MNHEY; CDR2 reads SVGAGI. This CDR3 has 16 amino acids. The V gene lost 0 bases and the J gene lost 0 bases, with 9 bases spanning the gap. The method was immunoSEQ multiplex PCR; TCRdb's version includes in-frame clones alone and lacks a portion of them. Of 100,000 to 120,000 clones detected, 94% appear once; the ten largest clones hold approximately 2.9%. The rearrangement joins TRBV6-5 to TRBJ2-1; a possible D gene is TRBD2 (6 bases). The receptor comes from an adult who received the AZD1222 COVID-19 vaccine. The starting material was peripheral blood, obtained 28 days after the second AZD1222 dose. The CDR3 region is CASSYSWGDSYNEQFF. DNA for the CDR3: TGTGCCAGCAGTTACTCATGGGGGGACTCCTACAATGAGCAGTTCTTC.